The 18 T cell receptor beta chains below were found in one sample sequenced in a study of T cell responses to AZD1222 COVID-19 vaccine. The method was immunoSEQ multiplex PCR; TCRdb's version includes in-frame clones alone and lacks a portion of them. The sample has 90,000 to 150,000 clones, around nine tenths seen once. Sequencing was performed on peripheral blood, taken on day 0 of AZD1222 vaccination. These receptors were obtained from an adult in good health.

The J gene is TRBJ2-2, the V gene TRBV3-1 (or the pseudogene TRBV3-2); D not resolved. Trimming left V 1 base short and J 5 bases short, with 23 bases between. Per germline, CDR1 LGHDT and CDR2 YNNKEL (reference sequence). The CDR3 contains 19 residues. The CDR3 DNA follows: TGTGCCAGCAGCCAAGGCTCCCGCGCGGCCCTCCTAAGGACCGGGGAGCTGTTTTTT. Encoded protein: CASSQGSRAALLRTGELFF.

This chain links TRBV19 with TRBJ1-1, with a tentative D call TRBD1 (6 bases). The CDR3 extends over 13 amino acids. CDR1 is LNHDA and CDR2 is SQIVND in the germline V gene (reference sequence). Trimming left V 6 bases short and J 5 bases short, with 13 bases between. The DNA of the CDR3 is TGTGCCAGTAGGGGAGAGGGGGTAACTGAAGCTTTCTTT. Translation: CASRGEGVTEAFF.

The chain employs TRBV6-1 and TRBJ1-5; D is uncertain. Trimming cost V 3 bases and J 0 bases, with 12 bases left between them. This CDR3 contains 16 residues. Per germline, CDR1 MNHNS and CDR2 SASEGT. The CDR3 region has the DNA TGTGCCAGCAGTGACCGCGGGAGTATTAGCAATCAGCCCCAGCATTTT. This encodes CASSDRGSISNQPQHF.

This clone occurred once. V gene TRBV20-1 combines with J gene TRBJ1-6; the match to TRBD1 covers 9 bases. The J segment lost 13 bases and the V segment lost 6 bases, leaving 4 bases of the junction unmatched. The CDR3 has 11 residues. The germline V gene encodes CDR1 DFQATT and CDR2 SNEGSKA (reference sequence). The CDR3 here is CSATGGNPLHF. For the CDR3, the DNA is TGCAGTGCGACAGGGGGGAATCCCCTCCACTTT.

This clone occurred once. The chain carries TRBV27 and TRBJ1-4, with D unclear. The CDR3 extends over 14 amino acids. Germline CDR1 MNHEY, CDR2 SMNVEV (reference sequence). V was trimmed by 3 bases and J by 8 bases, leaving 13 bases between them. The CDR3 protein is CASSFRGLEEKLFF. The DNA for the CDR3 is TGTGCCAGCAGTTTCCGGGGTTTGGAGGAAAAACTGTTTTTT.

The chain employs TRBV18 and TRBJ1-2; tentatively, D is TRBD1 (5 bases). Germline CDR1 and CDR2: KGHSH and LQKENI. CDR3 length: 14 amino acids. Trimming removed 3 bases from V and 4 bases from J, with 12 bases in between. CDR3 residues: CASSPMGEIYGYTF. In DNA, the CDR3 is TGTGCCAGCTCACCGATGGGGGAGATCTATGGCTACACCTTC.

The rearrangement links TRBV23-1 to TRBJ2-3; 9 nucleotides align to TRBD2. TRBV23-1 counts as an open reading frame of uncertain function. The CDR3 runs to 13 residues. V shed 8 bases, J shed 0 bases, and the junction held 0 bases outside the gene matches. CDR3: CASGLASTDTQYF. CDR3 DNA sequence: TGCGCCAGCGGACTAGCGAGCACAGATACGCAGTATTTT.

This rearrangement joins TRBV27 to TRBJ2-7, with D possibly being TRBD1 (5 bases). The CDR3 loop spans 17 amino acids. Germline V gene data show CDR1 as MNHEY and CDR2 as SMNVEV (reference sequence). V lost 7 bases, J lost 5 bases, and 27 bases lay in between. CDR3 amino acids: CASTRWQGLSGIHEQYF. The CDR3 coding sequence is TGTGCCAGCACCCGGTGGCAGGGCCTAAGTGGGATACACGAGCAGTACTTC.

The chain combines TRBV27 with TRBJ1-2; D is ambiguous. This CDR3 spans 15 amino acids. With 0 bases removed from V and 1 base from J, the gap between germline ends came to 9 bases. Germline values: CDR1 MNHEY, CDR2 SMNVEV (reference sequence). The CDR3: CASSLSHGNNYGYTF. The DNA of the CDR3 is TGTGCCAGCAGTTTATCGCACGGAAATAACTATGGCTACACCTTC.

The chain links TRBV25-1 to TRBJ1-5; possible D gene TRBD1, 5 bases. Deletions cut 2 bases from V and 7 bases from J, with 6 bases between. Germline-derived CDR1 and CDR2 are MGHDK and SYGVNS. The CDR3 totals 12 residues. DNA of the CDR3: TGTGCCAGCAGTGAAGGGACCCAGCCCCAGCATTTT. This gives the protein CASSEGTQPQHF. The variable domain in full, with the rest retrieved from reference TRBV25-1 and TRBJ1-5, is EADIYQTPRYLVIGTGKKITLECSQTMGHDKMYWYQQDPGMELHLIHYSYGVNSTEKGDLSSESTVSRIRTEHFPLTLESARPSHTSQYLCASSEGTQPQHFGDGTRLSIL.

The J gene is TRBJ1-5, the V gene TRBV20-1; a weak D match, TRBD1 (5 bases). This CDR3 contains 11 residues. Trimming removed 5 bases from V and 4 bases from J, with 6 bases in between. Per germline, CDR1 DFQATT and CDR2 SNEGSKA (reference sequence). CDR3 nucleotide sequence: TGCAGTGCTTCAGGGAATCAGCCCCAGCATTTT. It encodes CSASGNQPQHF.

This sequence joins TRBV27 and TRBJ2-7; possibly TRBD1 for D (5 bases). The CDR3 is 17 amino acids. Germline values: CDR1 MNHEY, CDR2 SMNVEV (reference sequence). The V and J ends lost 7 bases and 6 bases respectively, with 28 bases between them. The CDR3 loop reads CASTPLMNTLGASEQYF. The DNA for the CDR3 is TGTGCCAGCACCCCACTCATGAACACATTAGGGGCGAGCGAGCAGTACTTC.

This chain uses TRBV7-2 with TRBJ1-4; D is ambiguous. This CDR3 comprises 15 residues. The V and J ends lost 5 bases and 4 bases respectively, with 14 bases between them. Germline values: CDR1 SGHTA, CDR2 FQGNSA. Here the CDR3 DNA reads TGTGCCAGCAGCCACGGAACATGGTATAATGAAAAACTGTTTTTT. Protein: CASSHGTWYNEKLFF. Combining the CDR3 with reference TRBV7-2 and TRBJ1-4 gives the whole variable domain GAGVSQSPSNKVTEKGKDVELRCDPISGHTALYWYRQSLGQGLEFLIYFQGNSAPDKSGLPSDRFSAERTGGSVSTLTIQRTQQEDSAVYLCASSHGTWYNEKLFFGSGTQLSVL.

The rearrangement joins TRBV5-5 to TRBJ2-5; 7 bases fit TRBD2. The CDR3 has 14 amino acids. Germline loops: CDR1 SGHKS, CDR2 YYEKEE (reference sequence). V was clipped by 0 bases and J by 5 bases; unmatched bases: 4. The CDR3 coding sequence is TGTGCCAGCAGCTTGGGGGTCGGGAGGGAGACCCAGTACTTC. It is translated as CASSLGVGRETQYF.

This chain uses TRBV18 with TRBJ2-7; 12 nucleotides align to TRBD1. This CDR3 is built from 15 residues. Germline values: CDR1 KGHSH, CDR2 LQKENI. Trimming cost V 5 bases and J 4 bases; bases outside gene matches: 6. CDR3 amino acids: CASSSGTGGRYEQYF. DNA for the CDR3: TGTGCCAGCTCATCCGGGACAGGGGGCCGGTACGAGCAGTACTTC.

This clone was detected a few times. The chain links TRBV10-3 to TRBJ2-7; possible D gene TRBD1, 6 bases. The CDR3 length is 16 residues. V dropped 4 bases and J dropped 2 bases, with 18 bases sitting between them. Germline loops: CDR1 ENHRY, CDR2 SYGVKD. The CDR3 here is CAISVASGHGPYEQYF. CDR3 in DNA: TGTGCCATCAGTGTGGCCTCGGGACACGGCCCCTACGAGCAGTACTTC.

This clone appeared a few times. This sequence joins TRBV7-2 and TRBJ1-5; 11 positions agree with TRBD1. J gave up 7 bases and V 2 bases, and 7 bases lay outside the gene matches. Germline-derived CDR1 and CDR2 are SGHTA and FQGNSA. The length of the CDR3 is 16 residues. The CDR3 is CASSLSGQGAGQPQHF. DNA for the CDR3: TGTGCCAGCAGCTTAAGCGGACAGGGGGCAGGGCAGCCCCAGCATTTT.

The CDR3 DNA reads TGTGCCAGCAGCCCCCTCGGAGTAGCGGGAGATACCGGGGAGCTGTTTTTT. Its protein product is CASSPLGVAGDTGELFF. The chain uses TRBV7-9 and TRBJ2-2, with 9 bases identical to TRBD2. Germline lookup yields CDR1 SEHNR and CDR2 FQNEAQ (reference sequence). V gave up 5 bases and J gave up 5 bases; unmatched junction bases: 12. This CDR3 contains 17 residues.